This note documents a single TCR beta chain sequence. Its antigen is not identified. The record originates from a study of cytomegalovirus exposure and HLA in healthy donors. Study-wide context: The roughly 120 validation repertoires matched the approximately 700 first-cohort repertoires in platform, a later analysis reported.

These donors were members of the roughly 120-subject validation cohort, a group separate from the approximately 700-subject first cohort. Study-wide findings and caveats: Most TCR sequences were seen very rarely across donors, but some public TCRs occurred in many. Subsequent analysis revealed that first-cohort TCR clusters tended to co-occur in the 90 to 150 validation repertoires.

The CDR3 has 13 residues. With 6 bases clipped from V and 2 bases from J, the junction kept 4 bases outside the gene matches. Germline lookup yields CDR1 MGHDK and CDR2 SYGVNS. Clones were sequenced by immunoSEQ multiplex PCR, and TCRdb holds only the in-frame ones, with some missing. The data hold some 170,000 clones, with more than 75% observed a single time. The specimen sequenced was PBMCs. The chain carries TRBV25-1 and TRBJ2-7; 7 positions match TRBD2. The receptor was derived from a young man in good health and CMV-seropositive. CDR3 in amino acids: CASSSGTTYEQYF. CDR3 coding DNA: TGTGCCAGCAGCTCCGGGACTACCTACGAGCAGTACTTC.